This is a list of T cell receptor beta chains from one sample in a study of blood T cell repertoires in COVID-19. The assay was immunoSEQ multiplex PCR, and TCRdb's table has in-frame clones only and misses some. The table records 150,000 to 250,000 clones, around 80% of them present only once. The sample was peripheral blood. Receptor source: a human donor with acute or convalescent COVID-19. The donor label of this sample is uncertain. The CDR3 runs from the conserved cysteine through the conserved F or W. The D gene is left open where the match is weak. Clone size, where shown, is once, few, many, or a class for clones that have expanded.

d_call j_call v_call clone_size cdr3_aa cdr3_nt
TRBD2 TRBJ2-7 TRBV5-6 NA CASSPTSGRIGEQYF TGTGCCAGCAGCCCCACTAGCGGGAGGATAGGCGAGCAGTACTTC
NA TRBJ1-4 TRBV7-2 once CASSLSRAAFNEKLFF TGTGCCAGCAGCTTAAGCAGGGCGGCCTTTAATGAAAAACTGTTTTTT
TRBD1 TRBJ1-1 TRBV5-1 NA CASSVQGGNTEAFF TGCGCCAGCAGCGTGCAGGGGGGGAACACTGAAGCTTTCTTT
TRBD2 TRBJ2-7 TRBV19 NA CASSIVSGSLEQYF TGTGCCAGTAGTATAGTCAGCGGGAGCCTCGAGCAGTACTTC
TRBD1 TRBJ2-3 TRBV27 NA CASSSNRGRADTQYF TGTGCCAGCAGTTCTAACAGGGGCAGGGCAGATACGCAGTATTTT
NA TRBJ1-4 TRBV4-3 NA CASSQWGGKLFF TGCGCCAGCAGCCAGTGGGGAGGAAAACTGTTTTTT
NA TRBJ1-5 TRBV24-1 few CATSVLQGSHQPQHF TGTGCCACCAGTGTTTTACAGGGATCCCATCAGCCCCAGCATTTT
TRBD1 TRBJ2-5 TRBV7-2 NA CASSPAGTVRGETQYF TGTGCCAGCAGCCCCGCCGGGACAGTGAGGGGAGAGACCCAGTACTTC
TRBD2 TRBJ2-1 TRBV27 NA CASSWSGRDPTYNEQFF TGTGCCAGCAGTTGGAGCGGGAGGGACCCCACCTACAATGAGCAGTTCTTC
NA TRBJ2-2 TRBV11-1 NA CASSLVRGLETGELFF TGTGCCAGCAGCTTAGTAAGAGGGTTGGAGACCGGGGAGCTGTTTTTT
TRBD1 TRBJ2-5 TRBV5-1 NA CASSSTGTAKETQYF TGCGCCAGCAGCTCGACAGGGACCGCAAAAGAGACCCAGTACTTC